The T cell receptor beta chain described here comes from a study of cytomegalovirus exposure and HLA in healthy donors. This CDR3 comprises 15 residues. The V gene end was trimmed by 7 bases and the J gene end by 2 bases; junction bases not matched to a gene: 11. Germline loops: CDR1 SGHTA, CDR2 FQGNSA. PCR was performed using 60 Vbeta and 13 Jbeta primers. Produced via immunoSEQ multiplex PCR; TCRdb's table is partial and in-frame only. The sample carries about 160,000 clones, roughly 78% recorded once. Sequencing input: PBMCs. The rearrangement joins TRBV7-2 to TRBJ2-7; 7 bases fit TRBD2. This TCR was recovered from a woman between 35 and 50 years old in good health and CMV-seronegative. In nucleotides, the CDR3 is TGTGCCAGCACACCTGGCGGGGCGGGGGCCTACGAGCAGTACTTC. Its protein product is CASTPGGAGAYEQYF.